This entry lists 27 T cell receptor beta chains sequenced from one sample in a study of shared clonotypes between healthy human individuals. Clones were sequenced by immunoSEQ multiplex PCR, and TCRdb holds only the in-frame ones, with some missing. Here the sample spans about 2 million clones, about 94% being singletons. Naive-designated CD8 cells lacked CD45RO, were positively enriched for CCR7, and omitted terminally differentiated effector memory CD45RA+ cells. Sequencing used naive CD8+ T cells sorted from blood. These receptor sequences come from a young man in good health.

This chain connects TRBV7-9 to TRBJ2-2; tentatively, D is TRBD1 or TRBD2 (6 bases each). The ends were cut back, 0 bases at V and 2 bases at J, with 13 bases in the middle. This CDR3 region has 17 residues. Germline lookup yields CDR1 SEHNR and CDR2 FQNEAQ (reference sequence). CDR3 nucleotide sequence: TGTGCCAGCAGCTTAGCGCAGACAGGACTAAACACCGGGGAGCTGTTTTTT. Protein product: CASSLAQTGLNTGELFF.

The gene calls are TRBV11-2 and TRBJ2-7; tentatively, D is TRBD2 (6 bases). CDR3 size: 14 residues. V was pared by 2 bases and J by 5 bases, with 13 bases between. CDR1 is SGHAT and CDR2 is FQNNGV in the germline V gene. CDR3 residues: CASSLLRGTHEQYF. CDR3 DNA: TGTGCCAGCAGCTTACTTCGCGGGACCCACGAGCAGTACTTC.

The V call is TRBV29-1, the J call TRBJ1-1, with 7 bases aligning to TRBD1. Looked up from germline, CDR1 is SQVTM and CDR2 is ANQGSEA. With 6 bases clipped from V and 6 bases from J, the junction kept 7 bases outside the gene matches. CDR3 length: 12 residues. The CDR3 sequence: CSVASTGPEAFF. DNA for the CDR3: TGCAGCGTCGCATCGACAGGGCCTGAAGCTTTCTTT.

This chain joins TRBV27 and TRBJ2-7, with 7 bases identical to TRBD1. J gave up 1 base and V 3 bases, and 6 bases lay outside the gene matches. Looked up from germline, CDR1 is MNHEY and CDR2 is SMNVEV (reference sequence). This CDR3 region has 15 residues. The CDR3 loop is CASSLRKQGSYEQYF. In DNA form, the CDR3 reads TGTGCCAGCAGTTTGCGGAAACAGGGGTCCTACGAGCAGTACTTC.

V usage is TRBV7-9 and J usage is TRBJ2-7; D is perhaps TRBD2 (5 bases). CDR3 length: 15 amino acids. Trimming cost V 4 bases and J 2 bases, with 15 bases left between them. The germline V gene encodes CDR1 SEHNR and CDR2 FQNEAQ (reference sequence). The CDR3 spells CASSSLAISPYEQYF. DNA for the CDR3: TGTGCCAGCAGCTCTCTAGCCATTTCGCCCTACGAGCAGTACTTC.

This rearrangement joins TRBV19 to TRBJ1-6; perhaps TRBD1 as D (6 bases). CDR3 length: 15 residues. Trimming cost V 9 bases and J 0 bases, with 12 bases left between them. CDR1 is LNHDA and CDR2 is SQIVND in the germline V gene (reference sequence). CDR3: CASMDSSSYNSPLHF. The DNA of the CDR3 is TGTGCCAGCATGGACAGTAGCTCCTATAATTCACCCCTCCACTTT.

This chain uses TRBV27 with TRBJ1-1; TRBD1 matches 7 bases. CDR3 length equals 14 residues. The V and J ends lost 6 bases and 4 bases, in that order; junction bases with no gene match: 8. The germline gives CDR1 MNHEY, CDR2 SMNVEV (reference sequence). This CDR3 reads CASSQAGGVTEAFF. The CDR3 coding sequence is TGTGCCAGCAGCCAAGCAGGGGGTGTCACTGAAGCTTTCTTT.

The sample holds one count of this clone. V and J are TRBV18 and TRBJ1-4; 8 bases are shared with TRBD1. Per germline, CDR1 KGHSH and CDR2 LQKENI. V lost 4 bases to trimming and J lost 0 bases; unmatched junction nucleotides: 19. The CDR3 is 21 amino acids. CDR3 DNA sequence: TGTGCCAGCTCACGGACTTTTACGGGACAGGAAAGTTTCGCAACTAATGAAAAACTGTTTTTT. Residues: CASSRTFTGQESFATNEKLFF.

The chain joins TRBV5-1 to TRBJ2-3; unclear D gene. This CDR3 region has 14 residues. The germline V gene has CDR1 SGHRS and CDR2 YFSETQ. V lost 0 bases, J lost 2 bases, and 7 bases lay in between. This CDR3 is CASSLDSPTDTQYF. The CDR3, as DNA: TGCGCCAGCAGCTTGGATTCCCCCACAGATACGCAGTATTTT.

V usage is TRBV10-1 and J usage is TRBJ2-7; TRBD1 matches at 11 bases. The CDR3 extends over 17 amino acids. CDR1 and CDR2 (germline): WNHNN, SYGVQD (reference sequence). With V trimmed by 10 bases and J by 0 bases, 14 bases remained unmatched. The CDR3 coding sequence is TGCGCCAACCTGGACAGGGGGCGCCCAAGGAGCTCCTACGAGCAGTACTTC. It yields the protein CANLDRGRPRSSYEQYF.

The V and J genes are TRBV7-3 and TRBJ1-2, with unresolved D. The germline V and J ends were trimmed by 3 bases and 4 bases, with 9 bases remaining between them. Per the germline V gene, CDR1 is SGHTA and CDR2 is FQGTGA. CDR3 length: 13 residues. The CDR3: CASSFGGSYGYTF. CDR3 nucleotide sequence: TGTGCCAGCAGCTTCGGTGGGAGCTATGGCTACACCTTC.

The chain recombines TRBV2 with TRBJ2-1; 8 bases fit TRBD2. Germline V gene data show CDR1 as SNHLY and CDR2 as FYNNEI. The CDR3 length is 13 residues. J gave up 6 bases and V 5 bases, and 3 bases lay outside the gene matches. This CDR3 is CASSITSGNEQFF. CDR3 nucleotides: TGTGCCAGCAGTATTACTAGCGGCAATGAGCAGTTCTTC. Full variable domain (outside the CDR3, taken from reference TRBV2 and TRBJ2-1): EPEVTQTPSHQVTQMGQEVILRCVPISNHLYFYWYRQILGQKVEFLVSFYNNEISEKSEIFDDQFSVERPDGSNFTLKIRSTKLEDSAMYFCASSITSGNEQFFGPGTRLTVL.

The chain links TRBV9 to TRBJ2-2, with a tentative D call TRBD2 (6 bases). CDR1 and CDR2 from the germline V gene are SGDLS and YYNGEE. The V end lost 3 bases, the J end lost 4 bases, and 13 bases lay between the germline ends. The CDR3 runs 15 residues. This CDR3 is CASSEEGPFTGELFF. DNA of the CDR3: TGTGCCAGCAGCGAGGAGGGGCCTTTCACCGGGGAGCTGTTTTTT.

The CDR3 region has the DNA TGTGCCAGTAGCCCACAGGGTAACAGCAATCAGCCCCAGCATTTT. Translated: CASSPQGNSNQPQHF. V and J are TRBV19 and TRBJ1-5; a possible D gene is TRBD1 (6 bases). Germline CDR1 is LNHDA and CDR2 is SQIVND (reference sequence). There are 15 residues in the CDR3. The V and J ends lost 6 bases and 1 base respectively, with 13 bases between them. Full variable domain (missing parts from reference TRBV19 and TRBJ1-5): DGGITQSPKYLFRKEGQNVTLSCEQNLNHDAMYWYRQDPGQGLRLIYYSQIVNDFQKGDIAEGYSVSREKKESFPLTVTSAQKNPTAFYLCASSPQGNSNQPQHFGDGTRLSIL.

V is TRBV4-1 and J is TRBJ2-7, with D possibly being TRBD1 or TRBD2 (5 bases each). The germline V gene has CDR1 MGHRA and CDR2 YSYEKL. The CDR3 has 14 amino acids. Trimming took 4 bases from V and 4 from J, leaving 14 bases between them. The CDR3 region is CASSLGRNAYEQYF. CDR3 nucleotide sequence: TGCGCCAGCAGCCTGGGACGGAACGCTTACGAGCAGTACTTC.

This clone was observed once. J is TRBJ2-1 and V is TRBV6-1, with 10 bases lining up with TRBD2. V shed 6 bases and J 8 bases; nucleotides not matched to a gene: 4. CDR1 is MNHNS, CDR2 SASEGT, per germline. The length of the CDR3 is 13 residues. CDR3 amino acids: CASSGTSEDEQFF. The CDR3 coding sequence is TGTGCCAGCAGCGGGACTAGCGAGGATGAGCAGTTCTTC.

This chain uses TRBV4-1 with TRBJ2-2; tentative D call: TRBD2 (5 bases). V lost 3 bases, J lost 3 bases, and 17 bases lay in between. The CDR3 runs 17 residues. Germline assignment: CDR1 MGHRA and CDR2 YSYEKL. CDR3 region: CASSQAPRAWDTGELFF. Here the CDR3 DNA reads TGCGCCAGCAGCCAGGCCCCGAGGGCGTGGGACACCGGGGAGCTGTTTTTT.

This chain links TRBV9 with TRBJ2-3, with D perhaps being TRBD1 or TRBD2 (5 bases each). Looked up from germline, CDR1 is SGDLS and CDR2 is YYNGEE. The CDR3 sequence is 16 residues long. Trimming pared 3 bases from V and 0 bases from J, leaving 14 bases between. DNA for the CDR3: TGTGCCAGCAGCGCCGGTGGGGGTACTAGCACAGATACGCAGTATTTT. Its translation: CASSAGGGTSTDTQYF.

Worth noting for this clone: The sample has other DNA sequences that encode this CDR3 too. V and J are TRBV5-4 and TRBJ2-7; D is uncertain. The CDR3 totals 12 residues. Trimming pared 1 base from V and 3 bases from J, leaving 5 bases between. The germline gives CDR1 SGHNT, CDR2 YYREEE (reference sequence). Here the CDR3 DNA reads TGTGCCAGCAGCTTGAGAGGCTACGAGCAGTACTTC. Translated: CASSLRGYEQYF.

Regarding this clone: Within the sample, other DNA sequences also encode this same CDR3. The chain has TRBV9 and TRBJ2-1; D is uncertain. Germline values: CDR1 SGDLS, CDR2 YYNGEE. The V gene lost 0 bases and the J gene lost 0 bases, with 7 bases spanning the gap. The CDR3 totals 15 residues. CDR3 sequence (DNA): TGTGCCAGCAGCGTAGTCGGTAGCTCCTACAATGAGCAGTTCTTC. Protein sequence: CASSVVGSSYNEQFF.

The chain joins TRBV6-5 to TRBJ1-4, with D possibly matching TRBD1 (5 bases). CDR1 is MNHEY and CDR2 is SVGAGI in the germline V gene. The CDR3 extends over 16 amino acids. V was shortened by 0 bases and J by 8 bases, with 16 bases between the two germline ends. As DNA, the CDR3 is TGTGCCAGCAGTTACTCGACGGGGGAAGTCCTGGAAAAACTGTTTTTT. It yields the protein CASSYSTGEVLEKLFF.

The rearrangement links TRBV7-2 to TRBJ2-3; 14 bases line up with TRBD2. J gave up 6 bases and V 5 bases, and 4 bases lay outside the gene matches. CDR1 is SGHTA, CDR2 FQGNSA, per germline. The CDR3 spans 15 residues. CDR3 region: CASSQGLAGADTQYF. CDR3 nucleotide sequence: TGTGCCAGCAGCCAGGGACTAGCGGGGGCCGATACGCAGTATTTT. The variable domain in full, with the rest retrieved from reference TRBV7-2 and TRBJ2-3, is GAGVSQSPSNKVTEKGKDVELRCDPISGHTALYWYRQSLGQGLEFLIYFQGNSAPDKSGLPSDRFSAERTGGSVSTLTIQRTQQEDSAVYLCASSQGLAGADTQYFGPGTRLTVL.

The gene calls are TRBV27 and TRBJ2-2, with 14 bases that match TRBD2. V lost 2 bases and J lost 6; bases outside the gene matches: 2. Germline V CDR1 and CDR2: MNHEY, SMNVEV (reference sequence). CDR3 length: 16 residues. The DNA of the CDR3 is TGTGCCAGCAGTTTAGGGGGACTAGCGGGAGCCGGGGAGCTGTTTTTT. This encodes CASSLGGLAGAGELFF.

This chain connects TRBV11-2 to TRBJ2-1; tentatively, D is TRBD1 or TRBD2 (5 bases each). The V and J ends lost 5 bases and 7 bases respectively, with 21 bases between them. The CDR3 consists of 16 residues. The V gene's germline CDR1 is SGHAT and CDR2 FQNNGV. The CDR3 loop is CASSPSEGRSFNEQFF. The CDR3 DNA reads TGTGCCAGCAGCCCATCTGAGGGACGAAGCTTTAATGAGCAGTTCTTC. Based on the CDR3 plus reference TRBV11-2 and TRBJ2-1, the full variable domain is EAGVAQSPRYKIIEKRQSVAFWCNPISGHATLYWYQQILGQGPKLLIQFQNNGVVDDSQLPKDRFSAERLKGVDSTLKIQPAKLEDSAVYLCASSPSEGRSFNEQFFGPGTRLTVL.

The chain uses TRBV7-9 and TRBJ1-6, with D possibly being TRBD1 (6 bases). The V and J ends lost 5 bases and 9 bases respectively, with 17 bases between them. Germline CDR1 and CDR2: SEHNR and FQNEAQ (reference sequence). The CDR3 sequence is 15 residues long. CDR3 in DNA: TGTGCCAGCAGCCCACCGGGGGGACACGCTTCACCCCTCCACTTT. As protein: CASSPPGGHASPLHF. The full variable domain, rest sourced from reference TRBV7-9 and TRBJ1-6, is DTGVSQNPRHKITKRGQNVTFRCDPISEHNRLYWYRQTLGQGPEFLTYFQNEAQLEKSRLLSDRFSAERPKGSFSTLEIQRTEQGDSAMYLCASSPPGGHASPLHFGNGTRLTVT.

Concerning this clone: Other DNA sequences of this sample code for an identical CDR3. This chain connects TRBV9 to TRBJ2-3; TRBD1 is a possible D gene (6 bases). This CDR3 spans 14 amino acids. Germline assignment: CDR1 SGDLS and CDR2 YYNGEE. Trimming cost V 2 bases and J 2 bases, with 9 bases left between them. In DNA, the CDR3 is TGTGCCAGCAGCGTCGGGACAAACACAGATACGCAGTATTTT. This translates into CASSVGTNTDTQYF.

This chain connects TRBV30 to TRBJ2-7; D might be TRBD1 (5 bases). The CDR3 covers 13 residues. The V gene lost 2 bases and the J gene lost 1 base, with 9 bases spanning the gap. The V gene's germline CDR1 is GTSNPN and CDR2 SVGIG (reference sequence). CDR3 nucleotides: TGTGCCTGGAGTATCGACAGTTCCTACGAGCAGTACTTC. As protein: CAWSIDSSYEQYF.